A single sample gave rise to the 27 T cell receptor beta chains below, sequenced in a study of CD8 T cells in ankylosing spondylitis. Study results and limitations: Seemingly characteristic of ankylosing spondylitis blood was a TCR beta motif consisting of roughly 8 highly homologous variants.

TCRdb reprocessed the 5' RACE reads via MiXCR and lists one record per CDR3 protein. The sample holds 800,000 to 900,000 distinct CDR3 sequences, approximately 10% seen once. Their recognized antigens are unknown. The specimen sequenced was blood, either unsorted or a sorted T cell fraction (not recorded which). These receptors were taken from a male donor with ankylosing spondylitis.

Only a few counts were recorded for this clonotype. This chain uses TRBV7-9 with TRBJ2-7; 10 positions agree with TRBD1. V dropped 5 bases and J dropped 3; count of bases not matched to a gene: 4. The CDR3 has 14 residues. Germline V gene lookup returns CDR1 SEHNR and CDR2 FQNEAQ (reference sequence). The CDR3 sequence: CASSTGQGNYEQYF. The CDR3 nucleotides are TGTGCCAGCAGCACGGGACAGGGGAACTACGAGCAGTACTTC.

This clonotype turned up a few times. The CDR3 DNA is TGTGCCAGCAACAGGGGACAGGGGCGAACAGATACGCAGTATTTT. Protein sequence: CASNRGQGRTDTQYF. V is TRBV6-1 and J is TRBJ2-3, with 10 bases identical to TRBD1. Looked up from germline, CDR1 is MNHNS and CDR2 is SASEGT. This CDR3 spans 15 amino acids. V dropped 7 bases and J dropped 3; count of bases not matched to a gene: 7.

This clonotype was seen repeatedly, ten times or more. The chain carries TRBV7-2 and TRBJ2-7, with D possibly matching TRBD1 (6 bases). Germline CDR1 reads SGHTA; CDR2 reads FQGNSA. The CDR3 is 13 amino acids. Trimming took off 2 bases at V and 6 bases at J, with 11 bases between the two ends. DNA of the CDR3: TGTGCCAGCAGCTTACAACAGGGCGGCGAGCAGTACTTC. This translates into CASSLQQGGEQYF.

This clonotype came up a few times. The CDR3 loop reads CASSPPGRRTETQYF. DNA for the CDR3: TGTGCCAGCTCACCACCGGGGAGAAGAACGGAGACCCAGTACTTC. The J gene is TRBJ2-5, the V gene TRBV18; possibly TRBD2 for D (5 bases). CDR3 length: 15 amino acids. Between the trimmed V and J ends, which lost 0 bases and 5 bases, there was a span of 13 bases. Germline assignment: CDR1 KGHSH and CDR2 LQKENI.

This clonotype came up many times. The CDR3 here is CASIRVGGAHQPQHF. As DNA, the CDR3 is TGTGCCAGCATCCGCGTCGGGGGGGCCCATCAGCCCCAGCATTTT. The rearrangement joins TRBV28 to TRBJ1-5; D might be TRBD1 (6 bases). Germline V CDR1 and CDR2: MDHEN, SYDVKM. V dropped 7 bases and J dropped 5 bases, with 18 bases sitting between them. The CDR3 extends over 15 amino acids. The variable domain in full, with the rest retrieved from reference TRBV28 and TRBJ1-5, is DVKVTQSSRYLVKRTGEKVFLECVQDMDHENMFWYRQDPGLGLRLIYFSYDVKMKEKGDIPEGYSVSREKKERFSLILESASTNQTSMYLCASIRVGGAHQPQHFGDGTRLSIL.

This clonotype came up many times. The J gene is TRBJ2-7, the V gene TRBV20-1; either TRBD1 or TRBD2 may supply D (5 bases each). The CDR3 totals 14 residues. The germline V and J ends were trimmed by 3 bases and 4 bases, with 16 bases remaining between them. Germline-derived CDR1 and CDR2 are DFQATT and SNEGSKA (reference sequence). The CDR3 here is CSARGVRGFYEQYF. CDR3 in DNA: TGCAGTGCTAGGGGGGTCCGGGGTTTTTACGAGCAGTACTTC.

The chain links TRBV12-3 or TRBV12-4 to TRBJ2-1; 12 bases align to TRBD2. Trimming removed 3 bases from V and 8 bases from J; junction bases left unmatched: 8. The CDR3 is made up of 16 amino acids. CDR3 in amino acids: CASSFSGRLAGDEQFF. The CDR3, as DNA: TGTGCCAGCAGTTTCTCGGGGCGACTAGCGGGAGATGAGCAGTTCTTC.

This clonotype occurred a few times. The genes are TRBV4-2 and TRBJ1-3, with D unresolved. There are 16 residues in the CDR3. Trimming removed 0 bases at V and 0 bases at J, with 9 bases between. Germline V gene lookup returns CDR1 LGHNA and CDR2 YNFKEQ. The CDR3 sequence: CASSQEPASSGNTIYF. In DNA form, the CDR3 reads TGTGCCAGCAGCCAAGAACCGGCTAGCTCTGGAAACACCATATATTTT.

This clonotype appeared many times. V usage is TRBV20-1 and J usage is TRBJ2-7, with D perhaps matching TRBD2 (6 bases). Trimming stripped 8 bases from V and 1 base from J, with 24 bases between. Germline V gene sequence: CDR1 DFQATT, CDR2 SNEGSKA (reference sequence). This CDR3 is built from 16 residues. Written as DNA, the CDR3 is TGCAGTCCGGCAGGAGGGGCGCTAAAAATTTCCTACGAGCAGTACTTC. Its translation: CSPAGGALKISYEQYF.

This clonotype was picked up a small number of times. The chain has TRBV20-1 and TRBJ1-5; 8 bases match TRBD1. V lost 6 bases and J lost 6; bases outside the gene matches: 10. Germline V gene sequence: CDR1 DFQATT, CDR2 SNEGSKA (reference sequence). The CDR3 totals 14 residues. The CDR3 spells CSAWQGATVQPQHF. The CDR3, as DNA: TGCAGTGCCTGGCAGGGGGCTACCGTTCAGCCCCAGCATTTT.

In its sample, this clonotype was seen a few times. V is TRBV20-1 and J is TRBJ2-3, with 10 bases matching TRBD1. This CDR3 is 15 amino acids long. Trimming at V came to 2 bases and at J to 4 bases, leaving 6 bases not matched to a gene. Germline V lookup: CDR1 DFQATT, CDR2 SNEGSKA (reference sequence). CDR3 in amino acids: CSARMRQGAPDTQYF. Here the CDR3 DNA reads TGCAGTGCTAGAATGAGACAGGGGGCCCCAGATACGCAGTATTTT.

The chain uses TRBV6-4 and TRBJ1-5; unclear D gene. CDR3 length: 17 amino acids. Germline CDR1 MRHNA, CDR2 SNTAGT. With 7 bases removed from V and 2 bases from J, the gap between germline ends came to 21 bases. The DNA for the CDR3 is TGTGCCAGCACCGAGCCGGCTGAAGTTAAATGCAATCAGCCCCAGCATTTT. Translation gives CASTEPAEVKCNQPQHF.

The sample holds many counts of this clonotype. The CDR3 nucleotides are TGCAGCGTTATCGTAGGGAGGGTCGGGGAGCTGTTTTTT. Translating gives CSVIVGRVGELFF. The chain has TRBV29-1 and TRBJ2-2; TRBD2 matches 7 bases. The germline V gene encodes CDR1 SQVTM and CDR2 ANQGSEA. Unmatched junction bases numbered 7, after V lost 5 bases and J lost 7 bases. This CDR3 spans 13 amino acids.

This clonotype was seen more than once but under ten times. The V call is TRBV6-2 or TRBV6-3, the J call TRBJ1-1; D call uncertain. CDR1 MNHEY and CDR2 SVGEGT come from the germline V gene. The length of the CDR3 is 12 residues. Trimming stripped 10 bases from V and 5 bases from J, with 14 bases between. CDR3 bases: TGTGCCACCAGGTTCGGGGTGACTGAAGCTTTCTTT. It codes for CATRFGVTEAFF.

The chain carries TRBV29-1 and TRBJ2-3; 11 bases align to TRBD2. Germline V gives CDR1 SQVTM, CDR2 ANQGSEA. This CDR3 has 14 amino acids. Trimming removed 6 bases from V and 3 bases from J; junction bases left unmatched: 5. This CDR3 is CSVERLAGTDTQYF. CDR3 nucleotides: TGCAGCGTGGAAAGACTAGCGGGGACAGATACGCAGTATTTT.

This clonotype was found many times. The chain recombines TRBV20-1 with TRBJ2-3; D gene unclear. Germline V lookup: CDR1 DFQATT, CDR2 SNEGSKA (reference sequence). Between the trimmed V and J ends, which lost 6 bases and 2 bases, there was a span of 6 bases. This CDR3 contains 11 residues. In DNA form, the CDR3 reads TGCAGTGCCAGAACCACAGATACGCAGTATTTT. Protein sequence: CSARTTDTQYF.

This clonotype was recorded a few times. CDR3 sequence reads: CATPSMAGGETQYF. CDR3 nucleotides: TGTGCCACGCCCTCTATGGCGGGCGGGGAGACCCAGTACTTC. V gene TRBV2 combines with J gene TRBJ2-5, with D maybe TRBD2 (5 bases). The length of the CDR3 is 14 residues. The germline gives CDR1 SNHLY, CDR2 FYNNEI. Trimming removed 10 bases at V and 5 bases at J, with 20 bases between. The whole variable domain, filled in from reference TRBV2 and TRBJ2-5, reads EPEVTQTPSHQVTQMGQEVILRCVPISNHLYFYWYRQILGQKVEFLVSFYNNEISEKSEIFDDQFSVERPDGSNFTLKIRSTKLEDSAMYFCATPSMAGGETQYFGPGTRLLVL.

The CDR3 nucleotides read TGTGCCAGCTCCTTGGGTTCGGCGGGAGTGTACGAGCAGTACTTC. It encodes CASSLGSAGVYEQYF. This sequence joins TRBV28 and TRBJ2-7; 7 positions match TRBD2. The germline V gene encodes CDR1 MDHEN and CDR2 SYDVKM. After removal of 8 bases from V and 4 bases from J, the junction contained 14 bases not matched to a gene. The CDR3 is made up of 15 amino acids.

The chain has TRBV7-9 and TRBJ1-2, with no clear D. Trimming took 0 bases from V and 7 from J, leaving 9 bases between them. Germline V CDR1 and CDR2: SEHNR, FQNEAQ (reference sequence). This CDR3 has 13 residues. CDR3 bases: TGTGCCAGCAGCTTAGCGGTACAGCGTGGCTACACCTTC. Protein product: CASSLAVQRGYTF.

With regard to this clonotype: An end of the junction does not agree with germline; a read error may underlie this. The V call is TRBV18, the J call TRBJ1-1; D possibly corresponds to TRBD1 (5 bases). Germline V CDR1 and CDR2: KGHSH, LQKENI. The CDR3 runs to 15 residues. CDR3 region: CASSPRWGSNTEAFF. The CDR3 nucleotides read TGTGCTAGCTCACCCAGGTGGGGGAGTAACACTGAAGCTTTCTTT. Combining the CDR3 with reference TRBV18 and TRBJ1-1 gives the whole variable domain NAGVMQNPRHLVRRRGQEARLRCSPMKGHSHVYWYRQLPEEGLKFMVYLQKENIIDESGMPKERFSAEFPKEGPSILRIQQVVRGDSAAYFCASSPRWGSNTEAFFGQGTRLTVV.

This clonotype occurred a few times. V gene TRBV24-1 combines with J gene TRBJ1-1; the D is unclear. The germline CDR1 and CDR2 sequences are KGHDR and SFDVKD. This CDR3 region has 11 residues. Trimming stripped 1 base from V and 7 bases from J, with 3 bases between. For the CDR3, the DNA is TGTGCCACCAGTGATTTCGGTGAAGCTTTCTTT. Encoded protein: CATSDFGEAFF.

This clonotype was seen a handful of times. The chain recombines TRBV10-3 with TRBJ2-7; TRBD2 matches at 8 bases. Germline values: CDR1 ENHRY, CDR2 SYGVKD. The CDR3 contains 18 residues. J was trimmed by 6 bases and V by 6 bases; bases with no gene match: 22. The CDR3 is CAIRGQNLAGQDRAEQYF. CDR3 sequence (DNA): TGTGCCATCAGAGGACAGAATCTAGCGGGTCAGGATAGAGCCGAGCAGTACTTC.

The J gene is TRBJ2-2, the V gene TRBV14; D remains unclear. Germline CDR1 SGHDN, CDR2 FVKESK. Trimming removed 4 bases at V and 3 bases at J, with 6 bases between. The CDR3 extends over 13 amino acids. CDR3 sequence (DNA): TGTGCCAGCAGCCGTCCGGACACCGGGGAGCTGTTTTTT. As protein: CASSRPDTGELFF.

This clonotype was detected ten times or more. The chain links TRBV5-1 to TRBJ2-1; D not certain. Trimming stripped 0 bases from V and 5 bases from J, with 15 bases between. The CDR3 has 16 amino acids. CDR1 is SGHRS and CDR2 is YFSETQ in the germline V gene. CDR3 in DNA: TGCGCCAGCAGCTTGGGGATCCCGCGTACCGACAATGAGCAGTTCTTC. Encoded protein: CASSLGIPRTDNEQFF.

There are a few counts of this clonotype. The chain has TRBV7-2 and TRBJ2-1; no definite D call. V lost 2 bases and J lost 0, with 8 bases in between. The CDR3 sequence is 15 residues long. CDR1 SGHTA and CDR2 FQGNSA come from the germline V gene. CDR3 sequence: CASSLQLFSYNEQFF. The CDR3, as DNA: TGTGCCAGCAGCTTACAGCTTTTCTCCTACAATGAGCAGTTCTTC.

This chain connects TRBV6-1 to TRBJ2-5; 7 positions agree with TRBD1. The ends lost 4 bases at V and 5 bases at J; junction bases unmatched: 13. CDR3 length: 16 residues. Germline values: CDR1 MNHNS, CDR2 SASEGT. The DNA for the CDR3 is TGTGCCAGCAGTGTATTTGGACAGGTCGAAGGGGAGACCCAGTACTTC. Translation gives CASSVFGQVEGETQYF.

The CDR3 nucleotides are TGCAGTGCCCGAAAAAGGACAGGGGACCAAGAGACCCAGTACTTC. It codes for CSARKRTGDQETQYF. The rearrangement links TRBV20-1 to TRBJ2-5, with 9 nucleotides matching TRBD1. The CDR3 length is 15 residues. The germline V gene encodes CDR1 DFQATT and CDR2 SNEGSKA (reference sequence). The V and J ends lost 6 bases and 0 bases, in that order; junction bases with no gene match: 8.